The rows below give T cell receptor beta chains drawn from one sample of a study of T cell responses to AZD1222 COVID-19 vaccine. Only in-frame clones appear in the TCRdb table, and some are missing; sequencing was by immunoSEQ multiplex PCR. This table has roughly 180,000 clones, 85% to 95% appearing once. The specimen was peripheral blood, collected on day 0 of AZD1222 vaccination. Receptors originate from an adult in good health. Each CDR3 is given with its conserved first and last residue. The order of the fields is J gene, V gene, CDR3 protein.

J gene: TRBJ2-7
V gene: TRBV4-1
CDR3 protein: CASSQGSGTAYEQYF

J gene: TRBJ1-2
V gene: TRBV20-1
CDR3 protein: CSAGKSYTF

J gene: TRBJ2-1
V gene: TRBV15
CDR3 protein: CATSRDPSTGLEQFF

J gene: TRBJ1-6
V gene: TRBV10-1
CDR3 protein: CASSENPGTPLHF

J gene: TRBJ1-1
V gene: TRBV10-2
CDR3 protein: CASSYDTGGLTEAFF

J gene: TRBJ1-5
V gene: TRBV12-5
CDR3 protein: CASGLTTEVDQPQHF

J gene: TRBJ1-6
V gene: TRBV30
CDR3 protein: CAWRPYDSEASPLHF

J gene: TRBJ1-1
V gene: TRBV6-4
CDR3 protein: CASRVQGTEAFF

J gene: TRBJ1-1
V gene: TRBV10-1
CDR3 protein: CASSSGIRTEAFF

J gene: TRBJ1-5
V gene: TRBV3-1/TRBV3-2
CDR3 protein: CASSQGGDDQPQHF

J gene: TRBJ1-4
V gene: TRBV28
CDR3 protein: CASSLGYILFF

J gene: TRBJ2-3
V gene: TRBV15
CDR3 protein: CATSREMASGGDTQYF

J gene: TRBJ1-6
V gene: TRBV7-9
CDR3 protein: CASSPVRGPDGGSPLHF

J gene: TRBJ2-2
V gene: TRBV10-3
CDR3 protein: CATLSDPNTGELFF

J gene: TRBJ1-4
V gene: TRBV4-1
CDR3 protein: CASSPGARALEKLFF

J gene: TRBJ1-2
V gene: TRBV20-1
CDR3 protein: CSARDPPSHTF

J gene: TRBJ2-1
V gene: TRBV11-2
CDR3 protein: CASSFTMTSGRENEQFF

J gene: TRBJ1-6
V gene: TRBV11-2
CDR3 protein: CASSPSGQGNSPLHF

J gene: TRBJ1-5
V gene: TRBV30
CDR3 protein: CAWSLVSGINQPQHF

J gene: TRBJ1-2
V gene: TRBV6-5
CDR3 protein: CASSSTGDDGYTF

J gene: TRBJ1-1
V gene: TRBV10-3
CDR3 protein: CAIRPTGTEAFF

J gene: TRBJ1-4
V gene: TRBV3-1/TRBV3-2
CDR3 protein: CASSRGQLLNEKLFF

J gene: TRBJ2-7
V gene: TRBV24-1
CDR3 protein: CATARPGGIEQYF

J gene: TRBJ2-1
V gene: TRBV7-3
CDR3 protein: CASSLVGARNEQFF

J gene: TRBJ1-6
V gene: TRBV5-5
CDR3 protein: CASRWGLGGSPLHF

J gene: TRBJ2-1
V gene: TRBV2
CDR3 protein: CASSRGTNEQFF

J gene: TRBJ2-1
V gene: TRBV27
CDR3 protein: CASSLWPSENEQFF

J gene: TRBJ2-1
V gene: TRBV27
CDR3 protein: CASSLELAKYNEQFF

J gene: TRBJ2-1
V gene: TRBV2
CDR3 protein: CASTTSGRRNEQFF

J gene: TRBJ2-7
V gene: TRBV5-5
CDR3 protein: CASSLGTSPVYEQYF

J gene: TRBJ1-4
V gene: TRBV18
CDR3 protein: CASSPPFEGGEKLFF

J gene: TRBJ1-1
V gene: TRBV3-1/TRBV3-2
CDR3 protein: CASSQVQEGAEAFF

J gene: TRBJ2-1
V gene: TRBV2
CDR3 protein: CASGLLNNEQFF